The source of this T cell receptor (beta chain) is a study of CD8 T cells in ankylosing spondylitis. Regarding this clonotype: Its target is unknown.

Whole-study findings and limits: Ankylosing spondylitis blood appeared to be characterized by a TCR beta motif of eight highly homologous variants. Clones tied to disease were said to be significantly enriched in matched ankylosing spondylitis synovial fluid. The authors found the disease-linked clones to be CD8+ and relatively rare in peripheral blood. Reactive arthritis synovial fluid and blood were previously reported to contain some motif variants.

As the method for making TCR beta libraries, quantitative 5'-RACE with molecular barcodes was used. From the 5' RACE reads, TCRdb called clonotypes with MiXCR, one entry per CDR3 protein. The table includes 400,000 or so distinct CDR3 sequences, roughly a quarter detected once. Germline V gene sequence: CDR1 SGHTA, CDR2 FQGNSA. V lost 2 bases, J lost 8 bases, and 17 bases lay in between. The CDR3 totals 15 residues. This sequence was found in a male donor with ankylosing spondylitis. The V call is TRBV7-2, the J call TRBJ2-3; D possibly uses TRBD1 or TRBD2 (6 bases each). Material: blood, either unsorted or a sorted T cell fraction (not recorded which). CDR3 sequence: CASSLTGGTLGTQYF. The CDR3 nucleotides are TGTGCCAGCAGCTTAACGGGCGGGACACTTGGTACGCAGTATTTT. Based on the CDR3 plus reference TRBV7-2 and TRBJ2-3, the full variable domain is GAGVSQSPSNKVTEKGKDVELRCDPISGHTALYWYRQSLGQGLEFLIYFQGNSAPDKSGLPSDRFSAERTGGSVSTLTIQRTQQEDSAVYLCASSLTGGTLGTQYFGPGTRLTVL.